One sample yielded the 32 T cell receptor beta chains listed below, sequenced in a study of T-cell reconstitution after alpha-beta-depleted transplantation in children. Preparation of the TCRbeta library used unique molecular identifiers. TCRdb reanalysed the PCR reads using MiXCR and keeps one entry per CDR3 protein. The table records some 220,000 distinct CDR3 sequences, under 13% of them present only once. This material consisted of PBMCs, taken before TCRalphabeta/CD19-depleted stem cell transplant. All receptors come from a child younger than two with acute myeloid leukemia, due to receive a stem cell transplant.

In its sample, this clonotype was seen many times. The chain employs TRBV4-2 and TRBJ1-1; D is ambiguous. V lost 0 bases, J lost 4 bases, and 12 bases lay in between. Germline CDR1 is LGHNA and CDR2 is YNFKEQ. The CDR3 has 15 residues. CDR3 in amino acids: CASSQEVAVRTEAFF. The CDR3 nucleotides are TGTGCCAGCAGCCAAGAGGTCGCAGTGCGCACTGAAGCTTTCTTT.

This clonotype was detected many times. This chain connects TRBV24-1 to TRBJ2-1; D gene uncertain. V shed 4 bases and J shed 2 bases, with 14 bases lying between them. Germline CDR1 KGHDR, CDR2 SFDVKD. This CDR3 has 16 residues. As DNA, the CDR3 is TGTGCCACCAGTGACCCTGGACCCACCGCCTACAATGAGCAGTTCTTC. Translated: CATSDPGPTAYNEQFF.

A few counts support this clonotype. This chain links TRBV20-1 with TRBJ1-2; D is ambiguous. This CDR3 spans 11 amino acids. The germline V gene encodes CDR1 DFQATT and CDR2 SNEGSKA (reference sequence). With 5 bases removed from V and 8 bases from J, the gap between germline ends came to 12 bases. CDR3 protein: CSAPGPEGYTF. The CDR3 nucleotides are TGCAGTGCTCCGGGCCCGGAGGGCTACACCTTC.

This clonotype was counted a few times. The chain recombines TRBV29-1 with TRBJ2-1; D might be TRBD1 (6 bases). The CDR3 sequence is 15 residues long. Per the germline V gene, CDR1 is SQVTM and CDR2 is ANQGSEA. V was cut by 4 bases and J by 0 bases, with 13 bases left in between. The CDR3 region has the DNA TGCAGCGTTGGAGGGGGAGAGCGCTCCTACAATGAGCAGTTCTTC. This encodes CSVGGGERSYNEQFF.

This clonotype was counted between two and nine times. This chain connects TRBV7-9 to TRBJ2-5, with D hard to call. This CDR3 has 13 residues. Germline CDR1 and CDR2: SEHNR and FQNEAQ (reference sequence). V lost 5 bases, J lost 5 bases, and 12 bases lay in between. This CDR3 reads CASSTPPVETQYF. As DNA, the CDR3 is TGTGCCAGCAGCACTCCCCCGGTGGAGACCCAGTACTTC.

This clonotype was picked up many times. The gene calls are TRBV30 and TRBJ2-7, with a tentative D call TRBD2 (6 bases). CDR3 size: 12 residues. Germline CDR1 is GTSNPN and CDR2 is SVGIG (reference sequence). Trimming removed 5 bases from V and 3 bases from J, with 11 bases in between. CDR3: CAWGRGSYEQYF. CDR3 DNA sequence: TGTGCCTGGGGCCGGGGGAGCTACGAGCAGTACTTC. The entire variable domain, with the rest obtained from reference TRBV30 and TRBJ2-7, is as follows: SQTIHQWPATLVQPVGSPLSLECTVEGTSNPNLYWYRQAAGRGLQLLFYSVGIGQISSEVPQNLSASRPQDRQFILSSKKLLLSDSGFYLCAWGRGSYEQYFGPGTRLTVT.

This clonotype was counted at least ten times. The rearrangement uses TRBV10-1 and TRBJ2-4; D unresolved. The CDR3 extends over 13 amino acids. The V end lost 6 bases, the J end lost 9 bases, and 15 bases lay between the germline ends. Germline lookup yields CDR1 WNHNN and CDR2 SYGVQD (reference sequence). The CDR3 spells CASSPVGSGIQYF. The CDR3 DNA follows: TGCGCCAGCAGCCCCGTCGGGTCCGGCATTCAGTACTTC.

This clonotype was recorded at least ten times. The junction does not match germline at one end; this may be a read error. V gene TRBV13 combines with J gene TRBJ1-1; 7 bases match TRBD1. CDR1 is PRHDT and CDR2 is FYEKMQ in the germline V gene (reference sequence). The CDR3 length is 15 residues. DNA of the CDR3: TGTGCCAGCAGCTTACCCGGGACAGTGAACACTGAGGCTTTCTTT. This sequence encodes CASSLPGTVNTEAFF. The variable domain in full, with the rest retrieved from reference TRBV13 and TRBJ1-1, is AAGVIQSPRHLIKEKRETATLKCYPIPRHDTVYWYQQGPGQDPQFLISFYEKMQSDKGSIPDRFSAQQFSDYHSELNMSSLELGDSALYFCASSLPGTVNTEAFFGQGTRLTVV.

This clonotype qualifies as medium-sized. The chain links TRBV5-1 to TRBJ2-5; weak D call: TRBD1 (6 bases). In germline, CDR1 is SGHRS, CDR2 YFSETQ. V lost 0 bases to trimming and J lost 5 bases, with 11 bases between them. The CDR3 sequence is 14 residues long. CDR3 residues: CASSLAGVAETQYF. DNA of the CDR3: TGCGCCAGCAGCTTGGCAGGGGTAGCGGAGACCCAGTACTTC.

V gene TRBV5-1 combines with J gene TRBJ1-1; 7 nucleotides agree with TRBD1. Trimming removed 1 base from V and 6 bases from J; junction bases left unmatched: 3. There are 13 residues in the CDR3. From germline, CDR1 is SGHRS and CDR2 YFSETQ. The CDR3 is CASSLTGAAEAFF. The CDR3, as DNA: TGCGCCAGCAGCTTGACAGGGGCCGCTGAAGCTTTCTTT.

CDR3 region: CSARAAGKNIQYF. The CDR3 region has the DNA TGCAGTGCTAGAGCCGCAGGGAAAAACATTCAGTACTTC. V gene TRBV20-1 combines with J gene TRBJ2-4, with D maybe TRBD1 (5 bases). The CDR3 is 13 residues long. Germline CDR1 and CDR2: DFQATT and SNEGSKA (reference sequence). V was shortened by 1 base and J by 4 bases, with 8 bases between the two germline ends.

This clonotype was observed many times. The chain has TRBV6-2 or TRBV6-3 and TRBJ1-5; the D gene is possibly TRBD1 (6 bases). This CDR3 is built from 16 residues. The V end was cut by 0 bases, the J end by 6 bases, with 15 bases between. Per germline, CDR1 MNHEY and CDR2 SVGEGT. CDR3 nucleotide sequence: TGTGCCAGCAGTTACTCGGGAGGGACAACCTTTCAGCCCCAGCATTTT. It translates to CASSYSGGTTFQPQHF.

As to this clonotype: This could be a read error, since a much larger clone is one nucleotide away. J is TRBJ2-1 and V is TRBV28, with 14 bases that match TRBD2. Germline V gives CDR1 MDHEN, CDR2 SYDVKM. The CDR3 sequence is 16 residues long. The trim removed 7 bases at V and 7 bases at J, leaving 9 bases unmatched. CDR3 protein: CASIGGGLAGVNEQFF. The DNA of the CDR3 is TGTGCCAGCATCGGTGGGGGACTAGCGGGAGTTAATGAGCAGTTCTTC.

This clonotype was detected ten times or more. J is TRBJ2-4 and V is TRBV29-1; 8 nucleotides align to TRBD2. This CDR3 is 15 amino acids long. The ends lost 4 bases at V and 6 bases at J; junction bases unmatched: 11. Germline V CDR1 and CDR2: SQVTM, ANQGSEA. In DNA form, the CDR3 reads TGCAGCGTTGCAGTGTTAGCGGGGCCGGGAAACATTCAGTACTTC. Translated, it gives CSVAVLAGPGNIQYF.

This clonotype was recorded at least ten times. The chain couples TRBV20-1 to TRBJ2-5, with 11 bases matching TRBD1. Germline V lookup: CDR1 DFQATT, CDR2 SNEGSKA (reference sequence). The J segment lost 4 bases and the V segment lost 0 bases, leaving 1 base of the junction unmatched. CDR3 length: 14 residues. CDR3 in DNA: TGCAGTGCTAGAGAAGGACAGGGGGCAGAGACCCAGTACTTC. This translates into CSAREGQGAETQYF.

There are many counts of this clonotype. The J gene is TRBJ1-5, the V gene TRBV12-3 or TRBV12-4, with TRBD1 matching 10 bases. The CDR3 is 17 residues long. Trimming took 5 bases from V and 0 from J; bases not matched to a gene: 7. In DNA form, the CDR3 reads TGTGCCAGCAGTACCGGACAGGGGGGAAGTAGCAATCAGCCCCAGCATTTT. Encoded protein: CASSTGQGGSSNQPQHF.

The gene calls are TRBV4-1 and TRBJ2-5, with D uncertain. V lost 2 bases to trimming and J lost 1 base, with 2 bases between them. The CDR3 length is 12 residues. The germline CDR1 and CDR2 sequences are MGHRA and YSYEKL. The CDR3 bases are TGCGCCAGCAGCCAACCCCAAGAGACCCAGTACTTC. It encodes CASSQPQETQYF.

This clonotype was picked up many times. J is TRBJ1-5 and V is TRBV12-3 or TRBV12-4, with a weak D call TRBD1 (5 bases). This CDR3 comprises 16 residues. V lost 5 bases to trimming and J lost 5 bases, with 19 bases between them. CDR3 bases: TGTGCCAGCAGTGACCGGGGGGGGAACGGTTATCAGCCCCAGCATTTT. It translates to CASSDRGGNGYQPQHF.

In its sample, this clonotype was seen many times. The rearrangement uses TRBV5-1 and TRBJ2-5; D is ambiguous. With 0 bases removed from V and 3 bases from J, the gap between germline ends came to 6 bases. Germline V gene data show CDR1 as SGHRS and CDR2 as YFSETQ. The CDR3 covers 13 residues. CDR3 in DNA: TGCGCCAGCAGCTTGGACACGGAAGAGACCCAGTACTTC. The encoded protein is CASSLDTEETQYF. Variable domain in full (rest from reference TRBV5-1 and TRBJ2-5): KAGVTQTPRYLIKTRGQQVTLSCSPISGHRSVSWYQQTPGQGLQFLFEYFSETQRNKGNFPGRFSGRQFSNSRSEMNVSTLELGDSALYLCASSLDTEETQYFGPGTRLLVL.

V and J are TRBV2 and TRBJ2-2; a weak D match, TRBD2 (5 bases). Germline V gene lookup returns CDR1 SNHLY and CDR2 FYNNEI. CDR3 length: 15 amino acids. V lost 4 bases to trimming and J lost 1 base, with 10 bases between them. CDR3 in amino acids: CASSVERLNTGELFF. DNA of the CDR3: TGTGCCAGCAGTGTCGAGCGGTTGAACACCGGGGAGCTGTTTTTT.

The sample holds many counts of this clonotype. The rearrangement uses TRBV10-1 and TRBJ2-7, with 10 positions matching TRBD2. Germline V CDR1 and CDR2: WNHNN, SYGVQD (reference sequence). The CDR3 covers 14 residues. The V gene end was trimmed by 5 bases and the J gene end by 3 bases; junction bases not matched to a gene: 4. CDR3: CASSTGTSVYEQYF. CDR3 DNA: TGCGCCAGCAGTACCGGGACTAGCGTCTACGAGCAGTACTTC.

This clonotype was counted at least ten times. The chain recombines TRBV20-1 with TRBJ2-3; the match to TRBD2 covers 8 bases. The germline CDR1 and CDR2 sequences are DFQATT and SNEGSKA (reference sequence). Losses at the gene ends were 1 base for V and 3 bases for J; bases not matched to a gene: 6. There are 15 residues in the CDR3. For the CDR3, the DNA is TGCAGTGCTAGAGCCCCCGGGGGGGGGACAGATACGCAGTATTTT. The encoded protein is CSARAPGGGTDTQYF.

The sample holds many counts of this clonotype. The rearrangement joins TRBV5-5 to TRBJ2-7, with D unclear. Germline V CDR1 and CDR2: SGHKS, YYEKEE (reference sequence). There are 14 residues in the CDR3. Trimming pared 0 bases from V and 1 base from J, leaving 8 bases between. CDR3 protein: CASSLGLGSYEQYF. The CDR3 coding sequence is TGTGCCAGCAGCTTGGGGTTGGGGTCCTACGAGCAGTACTTC.

This clonotype showed up many times. The chain couples TRBV20-1 to TRBJ2-1; TRBD2 aligns across 9 bases. The CDR3 is 14 amino acids. Germline V CDR1 and CDR2: DFQATT, SNEGSKA (reference sequence). Unmatched junction bases numbered 8, after V lost 3 bases and J lost 8 bases. CDR3 protein: CSARSAGGLDEQFF. The DNA for the CDR3 is TGCAGTGCTAGGTCAGCGGGGGGCCTCGATGAGCAGTTCTTC.

This clonotype occurred many times. The chain is built from TRBV20-1 and TRBJ2-1; D may be TRBD2 (5 bases). CDR1 is DFQATT and CDR2 is SNEGSKA in the germline V gene (reference sequence). V was shortened by 3 bases and J by 3 bases, with 18 bases between the two germline ends. The CDR3 has 16 residues. The CDR3 bases are TGCAGTGCTAGGGAAGGCGGAGGAGGTCTCTACAATGAGCAGTTCTTC. The encoded protein is CSAREGGGGLYNEQFF.

This clonotype was picked up many times. This chain connects TRBV7-2 to TRBJ2-2; no definite D call. V dropped 4 bases and J dropped 8 bases, with 8 bases sitting between them. From germline, CDR1 is SGHTA and CDR2 FQGNSA. The CDR3 loop spans 12 amino acids. CDR3 region: CASSSQRGELFF. The CDR3 bases are TGTGCCAGCAGCTCCCAAAGGGGGGAGCTGTTTTTT.

This clonotype has a count of ten or more. The chain couples TRBV24-1 to TRBJ2-2; possibly TRBD2 for D (6 bases). The CDR3 has 14 amino acids. V was shortened by 12 bases and J by 2 bases, with 15 bases between the two germline ends. Germline assignment: CDR1 KGHDR and CDR2 SFDVKD. CDR3 bases: TGTGCCCTACGGGACTCATCCAACACCGGGGAGCTGTTTTTT. The encoded protein is CALRDSSNTGELFF.

In this sample, this clonotype turned up many times. The V call is TRBV20-1, the J call TRBJ2-3; D perhaps matches TRBD2 (5 bases). V was clipped by 4 bases and J by 2 bases, with 19 bases between them. The CDR3 totals 16 residues. Per the germline V gene, CDR1 is DFQATT and CDR2 is SNEGSKA (reference sequence). CDR3 protein: CSATTPGGTFTDTQYF. The CDR3 nucleotides are TGCAGTGCTACAACGCCCGGAGGTACATTCACAGATACGCAGTATTTT.

This clonotype was counted at least ten times. The V call is TRBV12-3 or TRBV12-4, the J call TRBJ2-2, with no clear D. The CDR3 is 15 amino acids. Trimming stripped 3 bases from V and 6 bases from J, with 14 bases between. The CDR3 sequence: CASSFWTQGAGELFF. The CDR3 coding sequence is TGTGCCAGCAGTTTTTGGACCCAAGGCGCCGGGGAGCTGTTTTTT.

This clonotype showed up many times. The rearrangement links TRBV20-1 to TRBJ2-4; D might be TRBD2 (7 bases). The germline CDR1 and CDR2 sequences are DFQATT and SNEGSKA (reference sequence). The V gene lost 5 bases and the J gene lost 6 bases, with 17 bases spanning the gap. CDR3 length: 14 amino acids. This CDR3 reads CSAPREGVGNIQYF. In nucleotides, the CDR3 is TGCAGTGCTCCCAGGGAGGGGGTAGGAAACATTCAGTACTTC.

In the case of this clonotype: One base away lies a much larger clone, so this may be a sequencing read error. The chain joins TRBV11-2 to TRBJ1-1, with D hard to call. CDR3 length: 12 amino acids. From germline, CDR1 is SGHAT and CDR2 FQNNGV. The CDR3 reads CVSSLEWGGAFF. The CDR3 DNA reads as TGTGTCAGCAGCTTAGAATGGGGAGGAGCTTTCTTT. Full variable domain (rest looked up from reference TRBV11-2 and TRBJ1-1): EAGVAQSPRYKIIEKRQSVAFWCNPISGHATLYWYQQILGQGPKLLIQFQNNGVVDDSQLPKDRFSAERLKGVDSTLKIQPAKLEDSAVYLCVSSLEWGGAFFGQGTRLTVV.

This clonotype was seen many times. V is TRBV7-9 and J is TRBJ2-1; 7 bases agree with TRBD2. The germline gives CDR1 SEHNR, CDR2 FQNEAQ (reference sequence). The ends lost 5 bases at V and 3 bases at J; junction bases unmatched: 7. This CDR3 has 15 residues. The CDR3 DNA is TGTGCCAGCAGCCAGGCGGGAGATAACTACAATGAGCAGTTCTTC. Residues: CASSQAGDNYNEQFF.